The 2 T cell receptor beta chains below all came from one sample that was sequenced in a study of OX40 agonist ivuxolimab in advanced cancers. Assay used: immunoSEQ multiplex PCR; TCRdb lists only in-frame clones, some missing. The sample carries around 60,000 clones, approximately 86% recorded once. This specimen consisted of CD4+ or CD8+ T cells sorted from blood, obtained in a trial of the OX40 agonist ivuxolimab. The receptors stem from an adult with an advanced solid tumor such as melanoma, head and neck, liver or kidney cancer.

A few counts support this clone. This chain connects TRBV11-3 to TRBJ1-5; D not resolved. Germline CDR1 SGHNT, CDR2 YENEEA. The CDR3 extends over 13 amino acids. The V end lost 1 base, the J end lost 5 bases, and 6 bases lay between the germline ends. In nucleotides, the CDR3 is TGTGCCAGCAGCTTAGCCCACGATCAGCCCCAGCATTTT. Its translation is CASSLAHDQPQHF.

The chain joins TRBV29-1 to TRBJ1-5; D is possibly TRBD1 (5 bases). Germline V gene lookup returns CDR1 SQVTM and CDR2 ANQGSEA. V was trimmed by 4 bases and J by 1 base, leaving 8 bases between them. The CDR3 sequence is 13 residues long. The DNA of the CDR3 is TGCAGCGTTGCCCAGGGAAGCAATCAGCCCCAGCATTTT. It encodes CSVAQGSNQPQHF.